What follows is one T cell receptor (beta chain) and its context. Antigen unknown. Relapse was seen in all patients after autologous stem cell transplantation, and brentuximab vedotin exposure was variable. The data are from a study of PD-1 blockade in classical Hodgkin lymphoma. Study results and caveats: Patients starting nivolumab under 1 year after ASCT were excluded. Complete responders entered with baseline diversity on par with newly diagnosed patients, the results showed. Relapsed/refractory patients reportedly had lower baseline diversity than newly diagnosed patients. TCR diversity rose significantly by C4D1 in CD4+ but not CD8+ cells.

TCRdb keeps only in-frame clones here, not all; method: immunoSEQ multiplex PCR. In the table there are about 20,000 clones, over 65% of which are singletons. V was shortened by 4 bases and J by 7 bases, with 17 bases between the two germline ends. This CDR3 spans 14 amino acids. CDR1 is SGDLS, CDR2 YYNGEE, per germline. The receptor was derived from a human donor with classical Hodgkin lymphoma. This sample comprised peripheral blood mononuclear cells (PBMCs), obtained before the second cycle of nivolumab. The rearrangement links TRBV9 to TRBJ1-1; a possible D gene is TRBD1 (5 bases). DNA for the CDR3: TGTGCCAGCAGCCCCACTTGGCGGGGCGATGAAGCTTTCTTT. It specifies CASSPTWRGDEAFF.